This entry lists 3 T cell receptor beta chains sequenced from one sample in a study of T-cell memory formation after mild COVID-19. From the 5' RACE reads, TCRdb called clonotypes with MiXCR, one entry per CDR3 protein. The sample consists of about 420,000 distinct CDR3 sequences, roughly a quarter of them appearing once. The source material was PBMCs or a T cell subset sorted from them (not recorded which). The receptors here all came from an adult woman who had mild COVID-19 (a few samples of this study predate the infection). Cell type and time point are not known.

The table lists this clonotype with a few counts. The chain has TRBV5-6 and TRBJ2-6; TRBD1 agrees at 8 bases. The germline CDR1 and CDR2 sequences are SGHDT and YYEEEE. The junction had 5 bases not matched to a gene; V was cut back by 3 bases and J by 0 bases. This CDR3 is 17 amino acids long. CDR3 sequence reads: CASSSGQGSSGANVLTF. CDR3 bases: TGTGCCAGCAGCTCCGGACAGGGAAGCTCTGGGGCCAACGTCCTGACTTTC. Supplemented by reference TRBV5-6 and TRBJ2-6, the full variable domain reads DAGVTQSPTHLIKTRGQQVTLRCSPKSGHDTVSWYQQALGQGPQFIFQYYEEEERQRGNFPDRFSGHQFPNYSSELNVNALLLGDSALYLCASSSGQGSSGANVLTFGAGSRLTVL.

This chain uses TRBV12-3 or TRBV12-4 with TRBJ2-3, with 9 bases identical to TRBD1. This CDR3 has 15 amino acids. V trimming: 2 bases; J trimming: 3 bases; junction bases outside the gene matches: 3. The CDR3, as DNA: TGTGCCAGCAGTTTATGGACAGGGGTTACAGATACGCAGTATTTT. This gives the protein CASSLWTGVTDTQYF.

The V and J genes are TRBV27 and TRBJ2-2, with unresolved D. The germline gives CDR1 MNHEY, CDR2 SMNVEV (reference sequence). The CDR3 runs to 12 residues. V was trimmed by 3 bases and J by 7 bases, leaving 6 bases between them. CDR3: CASSFGHGELFF. The CDR3 DNA sequence: TGTGCCAGCAGTTTCGGGCACGGGGAGCTGTTTTTT.